These 7 T cell receptor beta chains were all obtained from the same sample, sequenced in a study of shared clonotypes between healthy human individuals. Measured with immunoSEQ multiplex PCR; TCRdb has only the in-frame clones, and not every one. The table shows 2 million to 2.5 million clones, with 85% to 95% occurring only once. The sample comprised naive CD4+ T cells from PBMCs. Subset described: CD45RA+ positively selected. These receptors all come from a man between 18 and 35 years old in good health. Some clones in this sample may be carry-over from other donors' samples.

The V call is TRBV11-2, the J call TRBJ2-7; TRBD1 matches at 7 bases. This CDR3 has 13 residues. Losses at the gene ends were 7 bases for V and 5 bases for J; bases not matched to a gene: 8. Germline V gene lookup returns CDR1 SGHAT and CDR2 FQNNGV. CDR3 amino acids: CASNAAGGDEQYF. The CDR3 nucleotides read TGTGCCAGCAACGCAGCAGGGGGTGACGAGCAGTACTTC.

The rearrangement joins TRBV29-1 to TRBJ2-3, with D unresolved. V shed 0 bases and J shed 7 bases, with 5 bases lying between them. The CDR3 is made up of 11 amino acids. Germline loops: CDR1 SQVTM, CDR2 ANQGSEA. Here the CDR3 DNA reads TGCAGCGTTGAAGATAGAAATACGCAGTATTTT. Translated: CSVEDRNTQYF.

V usage is TRBV4-2 and J usage is TRBJ2-1; 10 bases are a match to TRBD2. Per germline, CDR1 LGHNA and CDR2 YNFKEQ. CDR3 length: 16 amino acids. J lost 8 bases, V lost 3 bases, and 10 bases had no gene match. Here the CDR3 DNA reads TGTGCCAGCAGCCATCCCGGTGCTAGCGGGAGCTATGAGCAGTTCTTC. Translation gives CASSHPGASGSYEQFF.

This clone was counted between two and nine times. The genes are TRBV30 and TRBJ1-4; TRBD1 might be the D (5 bases). CDR3 length: 15 amino acids. Germline V gene data show CDR1 as GTSNPN and CDR2 as SVGIG (reference sequence). Trimming pared 2 bases from V and 10 bases from J, leaving 20 bases between. CDR3: CAWSTSVIAGGKLFF. The CDR3, as DNA: TGTGCCTGGAGTACCTCAGTCATCGCGGGGGGAAAACTGTTTTTT.

V usage is TRBV4-2 and J usage is TRBJ2-1; D is perhaps TRBD1 or TRBD2 (5 bases each). The germline V gene has CDR1 LGHNA and CDR2 YNFKEQ. This CDR3 is 14 amino acids long. The V end lost 5 bases, the J end lost 3 bases, and 11 bases lay between the germline ends. The CDR3 is CASSRGPGYNEQFF. CDR3 nucleotides: TGTGCCAGCAGCAGGGGACCGGGCTACAATGAGCAGTTCTTC.

V usage is TRBV5-4 and J usage is TRBJ2-2, with 10 nucleotides matching TRBD1. This CDR3 comprises 17 residues. Germline CDR1 and CDR2: SGHNT and YYREEE (reference sequence). V trimming: 4 bases; J trimming: 6 bases; junction bases outside the gene matches: 12. The CDR3 reads CASSPPRQGASAGELFF. The CDR3 DNA is TGTGCCAGCAGCCCGCCGCGACAGGGGGCCTCAGCCGGGGAGCTGTTTTTT.

CDR3 bases: TGTGCCAGCAGCTTAGCGCGGCTCTCTGGAAACACCATATATTTT. Protein: CASSLARLSGNTIYF. J is TRBJ1-3 and V is TRBV7-6; D unclear. V was pared by 0 bases and J by 0 bases, with 6 bases between. Germline CDR1 and CDR2: SGHVS and FNYEAQ. The CDR3 covers 15 residues.